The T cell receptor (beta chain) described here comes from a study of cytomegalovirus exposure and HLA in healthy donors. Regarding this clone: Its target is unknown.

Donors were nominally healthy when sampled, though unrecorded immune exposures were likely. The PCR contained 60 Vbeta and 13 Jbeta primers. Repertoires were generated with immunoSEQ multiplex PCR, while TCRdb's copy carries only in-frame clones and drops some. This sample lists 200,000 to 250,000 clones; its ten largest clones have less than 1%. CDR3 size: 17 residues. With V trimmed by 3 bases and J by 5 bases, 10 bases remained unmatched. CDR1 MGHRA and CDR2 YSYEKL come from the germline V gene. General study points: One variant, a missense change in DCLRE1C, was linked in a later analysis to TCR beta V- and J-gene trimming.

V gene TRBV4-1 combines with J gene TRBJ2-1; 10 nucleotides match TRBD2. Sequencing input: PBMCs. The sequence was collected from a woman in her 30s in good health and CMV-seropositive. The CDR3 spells CASSHPSPGLANNEQFF. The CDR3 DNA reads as TGCGCCAGCAGCCACCCCTCTCCGGGACTAGCGAACAATGAGCAGTTCTTC.